The rows below give T cell receptor beta chains drawn from one sample of a study of T-cell reconstitution after alpha-beta-depleted transplantation in children. One entry per CDR3 protein, called by TCRdb with MiXCR from the PCR reads. The sample includes about half a million distinct CDR3 sequences, 12% of them seen just once. The sample consisted of PBMCs from the stem cell graft donor, taken from the stem cell graft. The receptors were sampled from a human donor who donated a stem cell graft to a child with combined immunodeficiency. Each CDR3 is given with its conserved first and last residue. The D gene is left open where the match is weak. Clone size appears in some rows only: once, few, many, or a class for an expanded clone.

TRBD2	many	TRBV5-1	TRBJ2-1	TGCGCCAGCAGCTTGGCTAGCGGGGGCCACAATGAGCAGTTCTTC	CASSLASGGHNEQFF
TRBD2	.	TRBV6-1	TRBJ2-3	TGTGCCAGCAGCAGAGCTAGCGGGGGATCAGATACGCAGTATTTT	CASSRASGGSDTQYF
.	.	TRBV5-1	TRBJ2-1	TGCGCCAGCAGCTTTACCGGACCGGGAAACAATGAGCAGTTCTTC	CASSFTGPGNNEQFF
.	many	TRBV4-2	TRBJ1-6	TGTGCCAGCAGCCCTCGGGGGGGAAATAATTCACCCCTCCACTTT	CASSPRGGNNSPLHF
.	many	TRBV7-2	TRBJ2-2	TGTGCCAGCAGCCCTCGACAGGTTAAGAACACCGGGGAGCTGTTTTTT	CASSPRQVKNTGELFF
.	.	TRBV10-3	TRBJ1-3	TGTGCCATCAGTGAGTCGGCCAACGGTCTCGGAAGCTCTGGAAACACCATATATTTT	CAISESANGLGSSGNTIYF
.	.	TRBV6-6	TRBJ2-7	TGTGCCAGCAGTTACTGGACAGCTGAGCAGTACTTC	CASSYWTAEQYF
.	.	TRBV5-1	TRBJ1-1	TGCGCCAGCAGCCGGGGTGATGATAGCACTGAAGCTTTCTTT	CASSRGDDSTEAFF
.	few	TRBV7-2	TRBJ1-6	TGTGCCAGCAGCTTAGCCGCCGGGACCACTAATTCACCCCTCCACTTT	CASSLAAGTTNSPLHF
.	.	TRBV12-3/TRBV12-4	TRBJ2-2	TGTGCCAGCAGTCCAACAGGGAAAAGGGCCGGGGAGCTGTTTTTT	CASSPTGKRAGELFF